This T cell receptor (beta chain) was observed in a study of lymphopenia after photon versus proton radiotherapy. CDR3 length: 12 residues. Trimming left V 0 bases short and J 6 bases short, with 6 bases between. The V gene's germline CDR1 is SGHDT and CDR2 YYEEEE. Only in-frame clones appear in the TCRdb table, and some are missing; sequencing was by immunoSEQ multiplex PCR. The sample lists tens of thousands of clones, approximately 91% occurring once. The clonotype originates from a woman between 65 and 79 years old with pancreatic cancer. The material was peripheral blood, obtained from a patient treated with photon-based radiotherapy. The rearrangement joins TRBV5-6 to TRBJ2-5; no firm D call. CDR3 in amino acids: CASSLGTQTQYF. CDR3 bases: TGTGCCAGCAGCTTGGGAACGCAGACCCAGTACTTC. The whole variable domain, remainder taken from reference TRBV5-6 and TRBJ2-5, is DAGVTQSPTHLIKTRGQQVTLRCSPKSGHDTVSWYQQALGQGPQFIFQYYEEEERQRGNFPDRFSGHQFPNYSSELNVNALLLGDSALYLCASSLGTQTQYFGPGTRLLVL.